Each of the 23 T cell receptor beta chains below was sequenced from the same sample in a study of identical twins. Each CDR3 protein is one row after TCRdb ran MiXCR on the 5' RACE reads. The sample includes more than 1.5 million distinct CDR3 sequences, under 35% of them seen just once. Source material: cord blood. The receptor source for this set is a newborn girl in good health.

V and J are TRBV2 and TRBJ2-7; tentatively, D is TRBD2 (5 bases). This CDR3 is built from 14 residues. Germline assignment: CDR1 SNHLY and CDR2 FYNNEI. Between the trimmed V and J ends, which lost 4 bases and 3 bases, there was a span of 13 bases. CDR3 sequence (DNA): TGTGCCAGCAGTGGTCAGCGGTTTGGCTACGAGCAGTACTTC. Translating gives CASSGQRFGYEQYF.

The CDR3 spells CSANRVNNQPQHF. CDR3 nucleotides: TGCAGTGCTAACAGGGTCAACAATCAGCCCCAGCATTTT. The chain couples TRBV20-1 to TRBJ1-5; perhaps TRBD1 as D (6 bases). Germline V CDR1 and CDR2: DFQATT, SNEGSKA (reference sequence). Trimming stripped 4 bases from V and 3 bases from J, with 10 bases between. The CDR3 is 13 amino acids.

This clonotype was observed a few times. The CDR3 here is CASSPPSAFLNEQYF. CDR3 nucleotides: TGTGCCAGCAGCCCCCCTAGCGCCTTTCTCAATGAGCAGTACTTC. This chain connects TRBV25-1 to TRBJ2-5; D perhaps matches TRBD2 (6 bases). This CDR3 contains 15 residues. Trimming cost V 6 bases and J 11 bases, with 25 bases left between them. Per the germline V gene, CDR1 is MGHDK and CDR2 is SYGVNS.

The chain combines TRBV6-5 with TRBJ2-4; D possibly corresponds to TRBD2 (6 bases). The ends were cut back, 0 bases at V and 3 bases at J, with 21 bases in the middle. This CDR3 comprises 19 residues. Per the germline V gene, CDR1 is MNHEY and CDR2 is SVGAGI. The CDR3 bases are TGTGCCAGCAGTTACTCGATGAGTATAGCGGAGATGATCAAAAACATTCAGTACTTC. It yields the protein CASSYSMSIAEMIKNIQYF.

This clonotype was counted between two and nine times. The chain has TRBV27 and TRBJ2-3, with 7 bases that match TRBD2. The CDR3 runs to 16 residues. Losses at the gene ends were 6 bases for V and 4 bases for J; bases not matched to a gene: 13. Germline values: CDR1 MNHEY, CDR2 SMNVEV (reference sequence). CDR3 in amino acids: CASSQRGPSISDTQYF. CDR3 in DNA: TGTGCCAGCAGCCAGCGGGGACCGTCGATCTCAGATACGCAGTATTTT.

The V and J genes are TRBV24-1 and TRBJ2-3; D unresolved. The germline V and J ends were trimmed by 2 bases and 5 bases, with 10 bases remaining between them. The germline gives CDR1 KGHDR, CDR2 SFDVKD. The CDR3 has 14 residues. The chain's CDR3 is CATSDSPQRDTQYF. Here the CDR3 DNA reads TGTGCCACCAGTGATTCCCCACAGAGAGATACGCAGTATTTT.

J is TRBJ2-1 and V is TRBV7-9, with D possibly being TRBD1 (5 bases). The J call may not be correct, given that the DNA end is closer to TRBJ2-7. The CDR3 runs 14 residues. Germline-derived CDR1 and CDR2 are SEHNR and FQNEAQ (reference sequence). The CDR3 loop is CASSPRQSQGEQYF. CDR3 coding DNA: TGTGCCAGCAGCCCCCGACAGTCGCAGGGCGAGCAGTACTTC.

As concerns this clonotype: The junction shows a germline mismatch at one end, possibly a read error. CDR3: CASSQDRSSGRSTGTQYF. The CDR3 region has the DNA TGTGCCAGCAGCCAAGATCGGTCTAGCGGGAGGTCTACAGGTACGCAGTATTTT. The V gene is TRBV4-2, the J gene TRBJ2-3, with TRBD2 matching over 11 bases. The germline gives CDR1 LGHNA, CDR2 YNFKEQ. This CDR3 is 18 amino acids long.

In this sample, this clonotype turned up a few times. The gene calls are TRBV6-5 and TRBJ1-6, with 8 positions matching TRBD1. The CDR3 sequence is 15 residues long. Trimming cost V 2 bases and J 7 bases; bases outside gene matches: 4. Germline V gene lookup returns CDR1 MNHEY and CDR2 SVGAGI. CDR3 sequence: CASSYTRGLNSPLHF. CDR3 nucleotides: TGTGCCAGCAGTTACACCAGGGGGCTGAATTCACCCCTCCACTTT.

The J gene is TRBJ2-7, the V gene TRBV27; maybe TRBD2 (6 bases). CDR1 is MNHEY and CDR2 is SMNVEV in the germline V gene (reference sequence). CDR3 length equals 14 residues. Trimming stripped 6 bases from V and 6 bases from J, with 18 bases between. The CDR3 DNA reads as TGTGCCAGCAGAGGGACGGGAGATGGAGTCGAGCAGTACTTC. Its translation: CASRGTGDGVEQYF.

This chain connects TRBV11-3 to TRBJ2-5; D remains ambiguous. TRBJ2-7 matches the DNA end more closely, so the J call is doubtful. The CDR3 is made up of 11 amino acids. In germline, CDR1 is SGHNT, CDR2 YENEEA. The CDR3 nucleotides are TGTGCCAGCAGGGTAGCAGTCGAGCAGTACTTC. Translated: CASRVAVEQYF.

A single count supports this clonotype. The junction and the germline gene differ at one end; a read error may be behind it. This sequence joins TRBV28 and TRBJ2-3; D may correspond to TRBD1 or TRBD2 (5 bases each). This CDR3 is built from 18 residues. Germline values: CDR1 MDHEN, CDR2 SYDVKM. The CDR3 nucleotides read TGTGCCAGCAGGTTAAAGGGGTATCGGGCACCTAGCACAGGTACGCAGTATTTT. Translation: CASRLKGYRAPSTGTQYF.

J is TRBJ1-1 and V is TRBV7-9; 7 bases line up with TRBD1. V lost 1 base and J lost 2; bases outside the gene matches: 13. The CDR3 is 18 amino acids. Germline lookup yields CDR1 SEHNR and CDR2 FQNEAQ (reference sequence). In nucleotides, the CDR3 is TGTGCCAGCAGCTTAGTTTCTCCACCCGGGACAGCCAACACTGAAGCTTTCTTT. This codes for CASSLVSPPGTANTEAFF.

The DNA of the CDR3 is TGTGCCAGCAGTGTGGCAGCGGGGAGAAGGAATGAGCAGTTCTTC. Residues: CASSVAAGRRNEQFF. The chain joins TRBV7-9 to TRBJ2-1, with 7 positions matching TRBD2. The germline CDR1 and CDR2 sequences are SEHNR and FQNEAQ (reference sequence). The CDR3 is 15 residues long. The V gene end was trimmed by 6 bases and the J gene end by 7 bases; junction bases not matched to a gene: 12. Combining the CDR3 with reference TRBV7-9 and TRBJ2-1 gives the whole variable domain DTGVSQNPRHKITKRGQNVTFRCDPISEHNRLYWYRQTLGQGPEFLTYFQNEAQLEKSRLLSDRFSAERPKGSFSTLEIQRTEQGDSAMYLCASSVAAGRRNEQFFGPGTRLTVL.

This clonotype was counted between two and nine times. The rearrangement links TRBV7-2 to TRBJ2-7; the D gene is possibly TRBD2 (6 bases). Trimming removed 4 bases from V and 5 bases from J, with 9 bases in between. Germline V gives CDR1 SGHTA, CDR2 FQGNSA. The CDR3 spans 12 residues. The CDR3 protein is CASSWDFDEQYF. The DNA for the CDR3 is TGTGCCAGCAGCTGGGACTTTGACGAGCAGTACTTC. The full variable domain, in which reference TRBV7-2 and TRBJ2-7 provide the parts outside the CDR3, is GAGVSQSPSNKVTEKGKDVELRCDPISGHTALYWYRQSLGQGLEFLIYFQGNSAPDKSGLPSDRFSAERTGGSVSTLTIQRTQQEDSAVYLCASSWDFDEQYFGPGTRLTVT.

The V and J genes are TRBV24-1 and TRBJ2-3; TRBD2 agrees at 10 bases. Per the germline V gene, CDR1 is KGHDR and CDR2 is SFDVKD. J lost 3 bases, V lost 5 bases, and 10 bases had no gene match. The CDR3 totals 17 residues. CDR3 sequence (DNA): TGTGCCACCAGTGCCTCTCTAAGCGGGGGGGAGACAGATACGCAGTATTTT. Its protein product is CATSASLSGGETDTQYF.

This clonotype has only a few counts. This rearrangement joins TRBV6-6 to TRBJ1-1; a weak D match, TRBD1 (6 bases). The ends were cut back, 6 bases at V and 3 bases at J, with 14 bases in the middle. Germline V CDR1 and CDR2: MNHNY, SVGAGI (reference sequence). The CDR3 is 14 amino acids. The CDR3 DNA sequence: TGTGCCAGCAGACAGGGCCTGGGGTACACTGAAGCTTTCTTT. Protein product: CASRQGLGYTEAFF.

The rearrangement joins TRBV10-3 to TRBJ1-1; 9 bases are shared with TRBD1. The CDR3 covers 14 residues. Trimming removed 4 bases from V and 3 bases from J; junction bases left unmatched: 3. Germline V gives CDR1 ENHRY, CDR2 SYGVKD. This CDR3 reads CAISGDREDTEAFF. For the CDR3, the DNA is TGTGCCATCAGTGGGGACAGGGAGGACACTGAAGCTTTCTTT.

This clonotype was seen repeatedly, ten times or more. The CDR3 loop reads CASSATRGPNYGYTF. The CDR3 DNA sequence: TGTGCCAGCAGCGCGACCAGGGGGCCCAACTATGGCTACACCTTC. This rearrangement joins TRBV9 to TRBJ1-2, with 8 bases fitting TRBD1. CDR3 length equals 15 residues. Germline lookup yields CDR1 SGDLS and CDR2 YYNGEE. With V trimmed by 3 bases and J by 2 bases, 6 bases remained unmatched.

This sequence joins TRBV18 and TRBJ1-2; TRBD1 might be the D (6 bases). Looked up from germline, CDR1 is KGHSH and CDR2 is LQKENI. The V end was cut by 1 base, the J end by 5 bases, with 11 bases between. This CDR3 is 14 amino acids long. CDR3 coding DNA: TGTGCCAGCTCACCACAGTGGCAGGGGTATGGCTACACCTTC. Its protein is CASSPQWQGYGYTF.

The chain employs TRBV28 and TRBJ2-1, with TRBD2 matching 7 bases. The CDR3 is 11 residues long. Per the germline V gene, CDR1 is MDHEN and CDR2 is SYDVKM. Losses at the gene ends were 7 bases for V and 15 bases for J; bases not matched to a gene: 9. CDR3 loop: CASTLGGLLFF. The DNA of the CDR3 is TGTGCCAGCACCTTGGGGGGACTACTGTTCTTC.

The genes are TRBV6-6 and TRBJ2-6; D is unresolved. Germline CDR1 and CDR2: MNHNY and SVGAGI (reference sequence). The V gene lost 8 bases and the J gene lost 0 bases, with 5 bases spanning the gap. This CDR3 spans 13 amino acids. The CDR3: CASDGSGANVLTF. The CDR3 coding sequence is TGTGCCAGCGACGGCTCTGGGGCCAACGTCCTGACTTTC.

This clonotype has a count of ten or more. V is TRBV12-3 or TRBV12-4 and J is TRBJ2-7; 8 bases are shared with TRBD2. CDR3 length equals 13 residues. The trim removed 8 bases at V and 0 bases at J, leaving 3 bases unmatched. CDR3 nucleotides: TGTGCCAGCGGACTAGCTCACTCCTACGAGCAGTACTTC. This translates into CASGLAHSYEQYF.